These 5 T cell receptor beta chains came from one sample sequenced in a study of shared T cell receptors in the human thymus. Only in-frame clones appear in the TCRdb table, and some are missing; sequencing was by immunoSEQ multiplex PCR. The top ten clones hold approximately 0.0097% of a sample with about 660,000 clones, about 89% of them seen once. These data were also filed under a second study, of human thymus T cells.

The sequencing input was thymocytes. The receptor set was obtained from a boy younger than two with a congenital heart defect.

This clone was recorded once. The chain combines TRBV11-2 with TRBJ1-5; no firm D call. Trimming shortened V by 5 bases and J by 5 bases, and 13 bases separated the two germline ends. Germline CDR1 and CDR2: SGHAT and FQNNGV. The CDR3 runs to 14 residues. Here the CDR3 DNA reads TGTGCCAGCAGCCCCGGACTGTCTGATCAGCCCCAGCATTTT. Its protein is CASSPGLSDQPQHF.

V gene TRBV20-1 combines with J gene TRBJ1-2, with D unresolved. This CDR3 spans 10 amino acids. Trimming took 1 base from V and 13 from J, leaving 10 bases between them. CDR1 is DFQATT and CDR2 is SNEGSKA in the germline V gene (reference sequence). The CDR3 DNA reads TGCAGTGCTAGAGTTGGAGGACGCACCTTC. As protein: CSARVGGRTF.

J is TRBJ2-7 and V is TRBV13, with D unresolved. This CDR3 has 16 residues. V lost 6 bases to trimming and J lost 3 bases, with 21 bases between them. In germline, CDR1 is PRHDT, CDR2 FYEKMQ (reference sequence). The CDR3 loop is CASRPYRSYPYYEQYF. CDR3 coding DNA: TGTGCCAGCAGACCCTACCGTAGCTATCCGTACTACGAGCAGTACTTC.

The chain uses TRBV4-3 and TRBJ2-1; 8 bases agree with TRBD2. In germline, CDR1 is LGHNA, CDR2 YSLEER. The J segment lost 0 bases and the V segment lost 0 bases, leaving 16 bases of the junction unmatched. The CDR3 sequence is 21 residues long. The CDR3 is CASSQEGGITGGGGSYNEQFF. The CDR3 DNA follows: TGCGCCAGCAGCCAAGAGGGAGGCATCACGGGAGGGGGGGGCTCCTACAATGAGCAGTTCTTC.

V gene TRBV10-2 combines with J gene TRBJ2-7, with TRBD1 identical over 8 bases. V gave up 3 bases and J gave up 3 bases; unmatched junction bases: 4. From germline, CDR1 is WSHSY and CDR2 SAAADI. This CDR3 spans 14 amino acids. CDR3 residues: CASSDPDRVYEQYF. Here the CDR3 DNA reads TGCGCCAGCAGTGACCCGGACAGGGTCTACGAGCAGTACTTC.